The 7 T cell receptor beta chains below come from one sample, sequenced in a study of blood T cells in healthy people across ages. Alongside a J-beta primer mix, a sample-barcoded 5' primer served in a second PCR lasting roughly 6 to 12 cycles. MiXCR, applied by TCRdb to the 5' RACE reads, yields one record per CDR3 protein. Counted here are 590,000 or so distinct CDR3 sequences, approximately 30% occurring once; the ten biggest clones make up roughly 14%. Sequencing was done on a sample of blood. The receptors were gathered from a woman aged 80 or over in good health.

This clonotype has a count of ten or more. V and J are TRBV5-1 and TRBJ2-5; D remains ambiguous. V shed 0 bases and J shed 2 bases, with 5 bases lying between them. Germline assignment: CDR1 SGHRS and CDR2 YFSETQ. This CDR3 comprises 13 residues. The chain's CDR3 is CASSLGGQETQYF. The CDR3 nucleotides are TGCGCCAGCAGCTTGGGCGGTCAAGAGACCCAGTACTTC. The whole variable domain, remainder taken from reference TRBV5-1 and TRBJ2-5, is KAGVTQTPRYLIKTRGQQVTLSCSPISGHRSVSWYQQTPGQGLQFLFEYFSETQRNKGNFPGRFSGRQFSNSRSEMNVSTLELGDSALYLCASSLGGQETQYFGPGTRLLVL.

This clonotype was observed many times. The chain carries TRBV7-2 and TRBJ1-2, with D unclear. The CDR3 loop spans 14 amino acids. Trimming pared 0 bases from V and 9 bases from J, leaving 14 bases between. The germline CDR1 and CDR2 sequences are SGHTA and FQGNSA. The CDR3 sequence is CASSLAPLGGRYTF. The CDR3 DNA follows: TGTGCCAGCAGCTTAGCACCCCTGGGAGGGCGCTACACCTTC.

This rearrangement joins TRBV7-8 to TRBJ2-1, with D perhaps matching TRBD1 or TRBD2 (6 bases each). The CDR3 length is 16 residues. V was clipped by 5 bases and J by 0 bases, with 14 bases between them. CDR1 and CDR2 from the germline V gene are SGHVS and FQNEAQ. CDR3 loop: CASSDRGRSSYNEQFF. The CDR3 nucleotides are TGTGCCAGCAGCGATAGGGGGAGGAGCTCCTACAATGAGCAGTTCTTC.

The chain employs TRBV27 and TRBJ2-7; tentatively, D is TRBD1 or TRBD2 (6 bases each). The J call may be in error: the DNA end matches TRBJ2-5 better. The germline V gene encodes CDR1 MNHEY and CDR2 SMNVEV (reference sequence). The CDR3 spans 13 residues. CDR3 sequence (DNA): TGTGCCAGCAGAGGGGGGTCTCAAGAGACCCAGTACTTC. As protein: CASRGGSQETQYF.

Ten or more counts support this clonotype. The chain employs TRBV6-5 and TRBJ1-5, with TRBD1 identical over 7 bases. V lost 5 bases, J lost 4 bases, and 8 bases stayed unmatched. CDR3 size: 15 residues. Germline V CDR1 and CDR2: MNHEY, SVGAGI. The CDR3 DNA reads TGTGCCAGCAGTACCCGACAGGGAATGAATCAGCCCCAGCATTTT. Translated: CASSTRQGMNQPQHF.

This clonotype was counted ten times or more. The rearrangement links TRBV20-1 to TRBJ2-1; D possibly corresponds to TRBD2 (6 bases). The germline CDR1 and CDR2 sequences are DFQATT and SNEGSKA (reference sequence). Trimming removed 5 bases from V and 4 bases from J, with 18 bases in between. This CDR3 spans 15 amino acids. CDR3 in DNA: TGCAGTGCTTGGATGGAGGGGTGGGATTACAATGAGCAGTTCTTC. Translation: CSAWMEGWDYNEQFF.

This clonotype was seen more than once but under ten times. The V call is TRBV12-3 or TRBV12-4, the J call TRBJ1-4, with D possibly matching TRBD1 (5 bases). The CDR3 contains 14 residues. Deletions cut 3 bases from V and 3 bases from J, with 8 bases between. The DNA for the CDR3 is TGTGCCAGCAGTTTCCGGGACTCTAATGAAAAACTGTTTTTT. It yields the protein CASSFRDSNEKLFF.